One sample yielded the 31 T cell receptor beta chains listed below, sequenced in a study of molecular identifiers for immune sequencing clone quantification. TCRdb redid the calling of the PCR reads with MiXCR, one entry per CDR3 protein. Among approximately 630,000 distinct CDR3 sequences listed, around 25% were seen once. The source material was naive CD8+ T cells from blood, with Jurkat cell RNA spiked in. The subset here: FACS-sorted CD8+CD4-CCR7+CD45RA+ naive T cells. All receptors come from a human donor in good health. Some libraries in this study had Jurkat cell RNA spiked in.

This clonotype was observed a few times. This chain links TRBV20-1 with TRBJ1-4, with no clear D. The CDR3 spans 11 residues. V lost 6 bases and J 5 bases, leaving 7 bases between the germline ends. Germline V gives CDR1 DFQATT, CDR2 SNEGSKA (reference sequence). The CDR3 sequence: CSAGNNEKLFF. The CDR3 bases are TGCAGTGCAGGGAACAATGAAAAACTGTTTTTT.

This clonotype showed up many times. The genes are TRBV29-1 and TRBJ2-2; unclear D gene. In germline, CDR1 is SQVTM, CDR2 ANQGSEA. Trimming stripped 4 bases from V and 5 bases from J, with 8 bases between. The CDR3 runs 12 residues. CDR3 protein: CSVVRWTGELFF. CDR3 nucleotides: TGCAGCGTTGTTAGATGGACCGGGGAGCTGTTTTTT.

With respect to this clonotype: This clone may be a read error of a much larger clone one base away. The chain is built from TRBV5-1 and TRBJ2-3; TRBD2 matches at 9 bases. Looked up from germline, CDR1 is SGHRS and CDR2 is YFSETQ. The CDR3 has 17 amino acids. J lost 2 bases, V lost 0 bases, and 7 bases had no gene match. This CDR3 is CASSLEVSGRFTDTQYF. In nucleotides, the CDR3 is TGCGCCAGCAGCTTGGAGGTTAGCGGGAGATTCACAGATACGCAGTATTTT.

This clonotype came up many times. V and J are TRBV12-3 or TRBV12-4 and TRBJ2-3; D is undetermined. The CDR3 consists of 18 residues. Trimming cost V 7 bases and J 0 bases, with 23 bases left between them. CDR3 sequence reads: CASILSLGYPLSTDTQYF. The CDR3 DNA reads TGTGCCAGCATTCTCTCCCTAGGGTACCCTTTAAGCACAGATACGCAGTATTTT.

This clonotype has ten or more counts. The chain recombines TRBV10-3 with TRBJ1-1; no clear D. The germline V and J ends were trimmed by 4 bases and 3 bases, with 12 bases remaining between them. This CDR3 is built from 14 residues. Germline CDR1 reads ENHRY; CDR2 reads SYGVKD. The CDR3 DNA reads TGTGCCATCAGTGCGGGAGGTCGGGACACTGAAGCTTTCTTT. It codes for CAISAGGRDTEAFF.

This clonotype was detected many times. Here the CDR3 DNA reads TGTGCCAGCAGTTACCAGACAGGGGAAGGCGGAGATACGCAGTATTTT. Translation: CASSYQTGEGGDTQYF. The rearrangement joins TRBV6-6 to TRBJ2-3; 8 bases are a match to TRBD1. CDR3 size: 16 residues. Germline assignment: CDR1 MNHNY and CDR2 SVGAGI (reference sequence). Losses at the gene ends were 2 bases for V and 5 bases for J; bases not matched to a gene: 9.

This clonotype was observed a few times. The CDR3 DNA follows: TGTGCCAGCAGTTTATCTGGGGGGGTCATGCATTTT. Its translation: CASSLSGGVMHF. The chain combines TRBV27 with TRBJ1-5; weak D call: TRBD1 (5 bases). CDR1 and CDR2 from the germline V gene are MNHEY and SMNVEV (reference sequence). V shed 0 bases and J shed 15 bases, with 12 bases lying between them. The CDR3 sequence is 12 residues long.

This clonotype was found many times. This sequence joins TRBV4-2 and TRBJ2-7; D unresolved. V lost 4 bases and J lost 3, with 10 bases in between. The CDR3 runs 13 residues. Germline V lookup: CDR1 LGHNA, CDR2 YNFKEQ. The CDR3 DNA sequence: TGTGCCAGCAGCCCCTACGGCGGCTACGAGCAGTACTTC. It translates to CASSPYGGYEQYF.

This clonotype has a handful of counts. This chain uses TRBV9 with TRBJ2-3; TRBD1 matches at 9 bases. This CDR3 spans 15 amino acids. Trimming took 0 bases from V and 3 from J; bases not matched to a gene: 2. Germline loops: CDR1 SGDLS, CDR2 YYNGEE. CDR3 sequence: CASSVDGQGTDTQYF. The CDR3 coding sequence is TGTGCCAGCAGCGTAGACGGACAGGGGACAGATACGCAGTATTTT.

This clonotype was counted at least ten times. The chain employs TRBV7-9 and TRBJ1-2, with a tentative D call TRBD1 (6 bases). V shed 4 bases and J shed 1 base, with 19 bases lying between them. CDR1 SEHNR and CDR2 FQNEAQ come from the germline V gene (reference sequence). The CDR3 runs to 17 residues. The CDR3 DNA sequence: TGTGCCAGCAGCTCTTCCGGGACACCAACCCTTAACTATGGCTACACCTTC. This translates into CASSSSGTPTLNYGYTF.

The CDR3 coding sequence is TGTGCCAGCTCACCCGTGGGAGGGGACGACACTGAAGCTTTCTTT. Protein: CASSPVGGDDTEAFF. This rearrangement joins TRBV18 to TRBJ1-1; D is possibly TRBD1 (5 bases). The germline CDR1 and CDR2 sequences are KGHSH and LQKENI. Trimming stripped 3 bases from V and 3 bases from J, with 14 bases between. The CDR3 has 15 amino acids.

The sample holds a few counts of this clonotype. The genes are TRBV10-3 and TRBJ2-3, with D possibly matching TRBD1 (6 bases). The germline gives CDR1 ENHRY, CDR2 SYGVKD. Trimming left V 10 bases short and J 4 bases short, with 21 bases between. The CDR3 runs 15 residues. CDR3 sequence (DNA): TGTGCCAGCGAGTCAGGGGCCACATTTTCAGATACGCAGTATTTT. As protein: CASESGATFSDTQYF.

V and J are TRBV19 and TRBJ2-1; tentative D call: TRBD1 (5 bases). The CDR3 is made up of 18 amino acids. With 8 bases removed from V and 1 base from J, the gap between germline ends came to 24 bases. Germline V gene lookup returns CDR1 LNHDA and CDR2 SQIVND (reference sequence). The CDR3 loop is CASSKWGGAGLSYNEQFF. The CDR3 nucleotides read TGTGCCAGTTCAAAGTGGGGTGGGGCAGGGCTTTCCTACAATGAGCAGTTCTTC. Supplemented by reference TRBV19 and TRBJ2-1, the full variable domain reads DGGITQSPKYLFRKEGQNVTLSCEQNLNHDAMYWYRQDPGQGLRLIYYSQIVNDFQKGDIAEGYSVSREKKESFPLTVTSAQKNPTAFYLCASSKWGGAGLSYNEQFFGPGTRLTVL.

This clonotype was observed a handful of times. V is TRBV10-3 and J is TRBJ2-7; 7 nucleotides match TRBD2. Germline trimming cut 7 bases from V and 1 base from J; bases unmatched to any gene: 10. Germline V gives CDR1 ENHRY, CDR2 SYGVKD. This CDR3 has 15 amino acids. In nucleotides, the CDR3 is TGTGCCATCACTGCAGCGGGGACGGGTTCCTACGAGCAGTACTTC. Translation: CAITAAGTGSYEQYF.

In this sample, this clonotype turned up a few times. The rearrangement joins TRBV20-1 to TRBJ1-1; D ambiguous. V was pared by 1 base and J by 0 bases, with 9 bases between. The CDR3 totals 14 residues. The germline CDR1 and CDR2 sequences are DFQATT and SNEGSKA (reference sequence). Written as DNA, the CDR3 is TGCAGTGCTAGAGGTGAAGGAATGAACACTGAAGCTTTCTTT. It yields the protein CSARGEGMNTEAFF.

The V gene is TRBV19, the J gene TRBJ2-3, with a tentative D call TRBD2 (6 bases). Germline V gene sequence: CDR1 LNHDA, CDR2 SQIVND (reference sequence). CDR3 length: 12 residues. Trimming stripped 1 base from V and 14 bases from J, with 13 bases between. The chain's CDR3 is CASSIGTSILYF. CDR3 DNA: TGTGCCAGTAGTATAGGTACTAGCATCTTGTATTTT.

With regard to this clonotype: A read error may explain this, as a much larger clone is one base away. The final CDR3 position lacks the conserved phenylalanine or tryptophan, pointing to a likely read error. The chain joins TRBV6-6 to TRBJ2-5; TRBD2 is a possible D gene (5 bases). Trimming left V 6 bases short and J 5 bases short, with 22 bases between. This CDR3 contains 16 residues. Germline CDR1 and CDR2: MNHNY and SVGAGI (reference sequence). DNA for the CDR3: TGTGCCAGCAGAGGAGGAGCAGGCTTCTTCTTGGAGACCCAGTACCTC. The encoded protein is CASRGGAGFFLETQYL.

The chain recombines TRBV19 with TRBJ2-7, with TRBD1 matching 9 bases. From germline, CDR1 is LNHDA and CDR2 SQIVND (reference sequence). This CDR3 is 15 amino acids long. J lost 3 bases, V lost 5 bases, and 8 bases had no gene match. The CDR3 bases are TGTGCCAGTAGTGCGGGGACAGGGATTGTCTACGAGCAGTACTTC. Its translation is CASSAGTGIVYEQYF.

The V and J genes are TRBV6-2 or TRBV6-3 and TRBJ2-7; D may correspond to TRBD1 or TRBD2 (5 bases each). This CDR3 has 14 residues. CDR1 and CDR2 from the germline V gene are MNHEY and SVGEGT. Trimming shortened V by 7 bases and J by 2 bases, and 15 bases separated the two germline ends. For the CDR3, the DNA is TGTGCCAGCACCAGGGCGGACTGGACCTACGAGCAGTACTTC. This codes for CASTRADWTYEQYF.

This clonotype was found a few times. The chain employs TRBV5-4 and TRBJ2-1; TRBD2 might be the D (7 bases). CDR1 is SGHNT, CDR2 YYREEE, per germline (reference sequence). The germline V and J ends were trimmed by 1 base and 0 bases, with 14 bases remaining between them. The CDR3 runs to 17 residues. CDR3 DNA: TGTGCCAGCAGCTTGAGGGGCGGGGGCACCTCCTACAATGAGCAGTTCTTC. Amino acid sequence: CASSLRGGGTSYNEQFF.

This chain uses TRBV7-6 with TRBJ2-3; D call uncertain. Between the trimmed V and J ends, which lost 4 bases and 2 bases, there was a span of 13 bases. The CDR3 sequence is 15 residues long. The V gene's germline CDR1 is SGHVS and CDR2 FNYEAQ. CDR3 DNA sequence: TGTGCCAGCAGCTCTCACTCGTTGCCCACAGATACGCAGTATTTT. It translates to CASSSHSLPTDTQYF.

The CDR3 DNA reads as TGTGCCAGCAGCCCCGGGACAGCTAGCAATCAGCCCCAGCATTTT. It yields the protein CASSPGTASNQPQHF. The V call is TRBV7-9, the J call TRBJ1-5; 7 positions agree with TRBD1. This CDR3 spans 15 amino acids. After removal of 5 bases from V and 0 bases from J, the junction contained 4 bases not matched to a gene. Germline assignment: CDR1 SEHNR and CDR2 FQNEAQ (reference sequence).

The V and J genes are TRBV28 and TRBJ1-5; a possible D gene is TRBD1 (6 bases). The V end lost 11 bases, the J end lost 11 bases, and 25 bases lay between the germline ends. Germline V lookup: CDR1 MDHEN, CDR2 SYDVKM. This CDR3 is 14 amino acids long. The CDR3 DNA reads TGTGCCCGCGGTTCCCGCAGGGGTATCGCAGCCCAGCATTTT. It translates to CARGSRRGIAAQHF.

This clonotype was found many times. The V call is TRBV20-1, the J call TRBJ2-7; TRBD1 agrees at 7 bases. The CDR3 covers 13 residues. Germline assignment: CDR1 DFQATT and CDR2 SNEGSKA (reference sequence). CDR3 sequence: CSPIGTETYEQYF. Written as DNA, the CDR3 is TGCAGCCCCATAGGGACAGAGACCTACGAGCAGTACTTC.

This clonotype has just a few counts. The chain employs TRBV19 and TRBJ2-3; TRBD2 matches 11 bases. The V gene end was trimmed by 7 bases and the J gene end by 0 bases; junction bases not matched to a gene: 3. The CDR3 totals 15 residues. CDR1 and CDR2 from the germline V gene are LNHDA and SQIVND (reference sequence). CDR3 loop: CASTLAGGSTDTQYF. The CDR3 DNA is TGTGCCAGTACCCTAGCGGGGGGAAGCACAGATACGCAGTATTTT.

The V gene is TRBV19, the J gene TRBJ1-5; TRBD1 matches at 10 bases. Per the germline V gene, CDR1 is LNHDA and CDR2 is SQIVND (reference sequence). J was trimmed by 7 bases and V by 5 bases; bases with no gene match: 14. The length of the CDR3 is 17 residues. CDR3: CASSSSVRDRGKQPQHF. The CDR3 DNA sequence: TGTGCCAGTAGTTCAAGTGTACGGGACAGGGGAAAACAGCCCCAGCATTTT.

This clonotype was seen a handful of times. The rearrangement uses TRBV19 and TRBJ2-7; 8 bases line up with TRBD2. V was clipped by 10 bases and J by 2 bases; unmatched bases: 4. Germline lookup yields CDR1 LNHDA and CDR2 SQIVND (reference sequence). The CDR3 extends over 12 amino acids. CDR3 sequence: CATTSGTYEQYF. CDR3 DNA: TGTGCCACCACTAGCGGAACCTACGAGCAGTACTTC.

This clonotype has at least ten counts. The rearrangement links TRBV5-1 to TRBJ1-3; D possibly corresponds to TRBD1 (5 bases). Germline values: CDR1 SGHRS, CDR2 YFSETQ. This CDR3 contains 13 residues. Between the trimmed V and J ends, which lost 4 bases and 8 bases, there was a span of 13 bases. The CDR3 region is CASSADNGDTIYF. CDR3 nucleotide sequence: TGCGCCAGCAGCGCGGACAACGGGGACACCATATATTTT.

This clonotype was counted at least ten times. The DNA for the CDR3 is TGTGCCAGCAGCGGGGACAGGTCGAACACCGGGGAGCTGTTTTTT. Translated: CASSGDRSNTGELFF. The chain employs TRBV7-2 and TRBJ2-2; 8 nucleotides align to TRBD1. In germline, CDR1 is SGHTA, CDR2 FQGNSA. The CDR3 is made up of 15 amino acids. After removal of 5 bases from V and 0 bases from J, the junction contained 2 bases not matched to a gene.

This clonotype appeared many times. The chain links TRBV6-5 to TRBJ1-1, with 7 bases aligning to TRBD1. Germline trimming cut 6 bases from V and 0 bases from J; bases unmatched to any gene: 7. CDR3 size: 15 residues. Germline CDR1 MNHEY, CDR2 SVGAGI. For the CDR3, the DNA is TGTGCCAGCAGGGGGACAGCCCTCATGAACACTGAAGCTTTCTTT. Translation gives CASRGTALMNTEAFF.

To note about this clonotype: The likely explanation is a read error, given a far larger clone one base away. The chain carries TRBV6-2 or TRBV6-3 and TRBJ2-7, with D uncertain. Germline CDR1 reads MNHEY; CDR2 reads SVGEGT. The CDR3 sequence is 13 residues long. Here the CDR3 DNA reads TGTGCCAGCAGTTACTCCGGGCCCTACGCGCAGTACTTC. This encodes CASSYSGPYAQYF.